A single sample gave rise to the 29 T cell receptor beta chains below, sequenced in a study of blood T cell repertoires in COVID-19. Measured with immunoSEQ multiplex PCR; TCRdb has only the in-frame clones, and not every one. The sample includes about 160,000 clones, over 80% seen only once; the top ten take roughly 5%. Sequencing was performed on peripheral blood. These receptors originate from a man younger than 40 with COVID-19, enrolled during active disease.

The chain uses TRBV28 and TRBJ2-2; TRBD1 agrees at 7 bases. This CDR3 contains 15 residues. The ends lost 4 bases at V and 7 bases at J; junction bases unmatched: 9. Per germline, CDR1 MDHEN and CDR2 SYDVKM. CDR3: CASSSGQFYIGELFF. CDR3 DNA sequence: TGTGCCAGCAGTTCGGGACAGTTTTACATCGGGGAGCTGTTTTTT.

The chain links TRBV4-3 to TRBJ1-1, with D perhaps matching TRBD1 (6 bases). The CDR3 extends over 14 amino acids. V was pared by 0 bases and J by 8 bases, with 13 bases between. CDR1 LGHNA and CDR2 YSLEER come from the germline V gene. Here the CDR3 reads CASSQDKGGREAFF. The CDR3 coding sequence is TGCGCCAGCAGCCAAGATAAAGGGGGAAGGGAAGCTTTCTTT.

The count of this clone is one. The V gene is TRBV11-3, the J gene TRBJ1-1; TRBD1 aligns across 10 bases. The V segment lost 5 bases and the J segment 5 bases; nucleotides outside the gene matches: 5. Germline-derived CDR1 and CDR2 are SGHNT and YENEEA. The CDR3 loop spans 14 amino acids. CDR3 region: CASSRQGARTEAFF. The DNA of the CDR3 is TGTGCCAGCAGCCGACAGGGGGCAAGAACTGAAGCTTTCTTT.

V usage is TRBV12-3 or TRBV12-4 and J usage is TRBJ1-2; perhaps TRBD1 as D (5 bases). The CDR3 consists of 13 residues. The ends were cut back, 6 bases at V and 2 bases at J, with 10 bases in the middle. The DNA for the CDR3 is TGTGCCAGCAGCCGAGACAGCAACTATGGCTACACCTTC. It specifies CASSRDSNYGYTF.

This chain connects TRBV14 to TRBJ1-1; 7 positions agree with TRBD1. CDR1 is SGHDN and CDR2 is FVKESK in the germline V gene. The trim removed 2 bases at V and 0 bases at J, leaving 15 bases unmatched. This CDR3 contains 19 residues. This CDR3 reads CASSQQRPGTAYMNTEAFF. CDR3 coding DNA: TGTGCCAGCAGCCAACAAAGACCCGGGACAGCCTACATGAACACTGAAGCTTTCTTT.

This clone showed up just once. This chain joins TRBV13 and TRBJ2-3, with TRBD2 matching over 7 bases. V shed 2 bases and J 0 bases; nucleotides not matched to a gene: 2. In germline, CDR1 is PRHDT, CDR2 FYEKMQ (reference sequence). CDR3 length equals 15 residues. The chain's CDR3 is CASSLLGGSTDTQYF. The DNA of the CDR3 is TGTGCCAGCAGCTTACTCGGGGGGAGCACAGATACGCAGTATTTT.

Of note for this clone: The same CDR3 also results from other DNA sequences found in this sample. V and J are TRBV30 and TRBJ1-6; D is unclear. This CDR3 is 14 amino acids long. The V end was cut by 1 base, the J end by 7 bases, with 11 bases between. Germline V gene lookup returns CDR1 GTSNPN and CDR2 SVGIG (reference sequence). The CDR3 spells CAWSDGTVNSPLHF. The CDR3 DNA is TGTGCCTGGAGTGACGGCACAGTAAATTCACCCCTCCACTTT.

V and J are TRBV19 and TRBJ2-7; the match to TRBD1 covers 8 bases. The CDR3 is 15 residues long. Trimming at V came to 3 bases and at J to 3 bases, leaving 7 bases not matched to a gene. Germline-derived CDR1 and CDR2 are LNHDA and SQIVND (reference sequence). The CDR3 coding sequence is TGTGCCAGTAGTATGGGGACAGGAGAAAGCTACGAGCAGTACTTC. This codes for CASSMGTGESYEQYF.

The V call is TRBV5-4, the J call TRBJ2-7; 12 bases fit TRBD2. Germline CDR1 reads SGHNT; CDR2 reads YYREEE (reference sequence). J lost 4 bases, V lost 4 bases, and 9 bases had no gene match. The CDR3 loop spans 16 amino acids. CDR3 sequence (DNA): TGTGCCAGCAGCCCACGAGGGGGGACTAGCGGGTACGAGCAGTACTTC. It encodes CASSPRGGTSGYEQYF.

This chain links TRBV6-5 with TRBJ1-2; no clear D gene. Germline CDR1 and CDR2: MNHEY and SVGAGI. This CDR3 spans 14 amino acids. The ends were cut back, 6 bases at V and 3 bases at J, with 14 bases in the middle. CDR3 sequence (DNA): TGTGCCAGCAGACACCCCCACACAGACTATGGCTACACCTTC. Its protein is CASRHPHTDYGYTF.

The chain combines TRBV7-2 with TRBJ1-2; tentatively, D is TRBD1 (6 bases). CDR1 and CDR2 from the germline V gene are SGHTA and FQGNSA. This CDR3 is built from 16 residues. V lost 5 bases to trimming and J lost 4 bases, with 20 bases between them. The CDR3 bases are TGTGCCAGCAGCCCCCGGGACACCCTATTCGGCTATGGCTACACCTTC. It codes for CASSPRDTLFGYGYTF.

CDR3 bases: TGTGCCACGCGACAGGGTTTAGAGCAGTTCTTC. This encodes CATRQGLEQFF. The J gene is TRBJ2-1, the V gene TRBV12-3 or TRBV12-4; the match to TRBD1 covers 7 bases. J gave up 10 bases and V 10 bases, and 7 bases lay outside the gene matches. The CDR3 contains 11 residues.

CDR3 bases: TGTGCCAGTAGTGGCCAGGCCCATTATAATTCACCCCTCCACTTT. This gives the protein CASSGQAHYNSPLHF. The chain has TRBV19 and TRBJ1-6; no clear D. Deletions cut 5 bases from V and 4 bases from J, with 12 bases between. The CDR3 spans 15 residues. CDR1 and CDR2 (germline): LNHDA, SQIVND (reference sequence). Variable domain in full (rest from reference TRBV19 and TRBJ1-6): DGGITQSPKYLFRKEGQNVTLSCEQNLNHDAMYWYRQDPGQGLRLIYYSQIVNDFQKGDIAEGYSVSREKKESFPLTVTSAQKNPTAFYLCASSGQAHYNSPLHFGNGTRLTVT.

The genes are TRBV2 and TRBJ1-2; TRBD1 might be the D (6 bases). V lost 7 bases, J lost 0 bases, and 15 bases lay in between. The germline V gene has CDR1 SNHLY and CDR2 FYNNEI. This CDR3 is 15 amino acids long. As DNA, the CDR3 is TGTGCCAGCAAGTCCGGGACAATTACTAACTATGGCTACACCTTC. This encodes CASKSGTITNYGYTF.

This clone was counted a single time. The chain is built from TRBV14 and TRBJ1-4, with D possibly being TRBD1 (5 bases). Germline V gives CDR1 SGHDN, CDR2 FVKESK. The CDR3 has 13 amino acids. V was clipped by 10 bases and J by 4 bases, with 13 bases between them. Here the CDR3 reads CATSRGLNEKLFF. In DNA, the CDR3 is TGTGCCACCTCCCGGGGACTTAATGAAAAACTGTTTTTT.

This chain links TRBV19 with TRBJ2-7; 8 bases match TRBD1. CDR1 is LNHDA, CDR2 SQIVND, per germline (reference sequence). The CDR3 sequence is 13 residues long. The J segment lost 5 bases and the V segment lost 4 bases, leaving 4 bases of the junction unmatched. CDR3 residues: CASSTGTGDEQYF. In nucleotides, the CDR3 is TGTGCCAGTAGTACCGGGACAGGAGACGAGCAGTACTTC.

This chain uses TRBV3-1 (or the pseudogene TRBV3-2) with TRBJ2-5; 13 nucleotides align to TRBD2. The V segment lost 2 bases and the J segment 1 base; nucleotides outside the gene matches: 1. CDR1 LGHDT and CDR2 YNNKEL come from the germline V gene (reference sequence). The CDR3 length is 16 residues. The CDR3 protein is CASSQRTSGGQETQYF. CDR3 bases: TGTGCCAGCAGCCAACGGACTAGCGGGGGCCAAGAGACCCAGTACTTC.

The genes are TRBV7-3 and TRBJ1-1; a weak D match, TRBD1 (6 bases). Germline V gives CDR1 SGHTA, CDR2 FQGTGA. The CDR3 length is 16 residues. Deletions cut 7 bases from V and 1 base from J, with 19 bases between. The CDR3 bases are TGTGCCAGCACCCCTGCCACCCGGACAGCGAACACTGAAGCTTTCTTT. Translation gives CASTPATRTANTEAFF. Full variable domain (missing parts from reference TRBV7-3 and TRBJ1-1): GAGVSQTPSNKVTEKGKYVELRCDPISGHTALYWYRQSLGQGPEFLIYFQGTGAADDSGLPNDRFFAVRPEGSVSTLKIQRTERGDSAVYLCASTPATRTANTEAFFGQGTRLTVV.

V and J are TRBV5-4 and TRBJ2-3, with 14 bases lining up with TRBD2. The CDR3 spans 18 residues. The germline CDR1 and CDR2 sequences are SGHNT and YYREEE (reference sequence). V dropped 1 base and J dropped 0; count of bases not matched to a gene: 4. CDR3: CASSLRLAGGPSTDTQYF. In DNA form, the CDR3 reads TGTGCCAGCAGCTTGCGACTAGCGGGAGGGCCAAGCACAGATACGCAGTATTTT.

This clone turned up a few times. The rearrangement uses TRBV6-5 and TRBJ1-4; D gene unclear. The germline V gene has CDR1 MNHEY and CDR2 SVGAGI. V lost 0 bases and J lost 6, with 8 bases in between. CDR3 length: 14 amino acids. CDR3 in amino acids: CASSYSLFDEKLFF. CDR3 in DNA: TGTGCCAGCAGTTACTCGTTATTTGATGAAAAACTGTTTTTT.

In this sample, this clone turned up once. The chain couples TRBV4-2 to TRBJ2-5; 8 nucleotides align to TRBD2. The V segment lost 4 bases and the J segment 3 bases; nucleotides outside the gene matches: 10. The CDR3 spans 16 residues. Germline V lookup: CDR1 LGHNA, CDR2 YNFKEQ. CDR3 region: CASSLYSGGYKETQYF. The CDR3 DNA reads TGTGCCAGCAGCCTTTACAGCGGGGGCTACAAAGAGACCCAGTACTTC.

The CDR3 here is CASSLAGARGGELFF. CDR3 bases: TGTGCCAGCAGCTTAGCGGGAGCCCGAGGTGGGGAGCTGTTTTTT. The chain is built from TRBV7-9 and TRBJ2-2, with D perhaps matching TRBD2 (5 bases). CDR3 length: 15 amino acids. V was shortened by 0 bases and J by 8 bases, with 13 bases between the two germline ends. The germline CDR1 and CDR2 sequences are SEHNR and FQNEAQ (reference sequence).

The genes are TRBV2 and TRBJ2-1, with TRBD1 identical over 11 bases. This CDR3 is 15 amino acids long. The germline V gene has CDR1 SNHLY and CDR2 FYNNEI. The V segment lost 4 bases and the J segment 7 bases; nucleotides outside the gene matches: 6. CDR3 DNA sequence: TGTGCCAGCAGTGCCGGGACAGGGGGAAGGAATGAGCAGTTCTTC. Translated, it gives CASSAGTGGRNEQFF.

This clone was seen only a few times. This chain uses TRBV27 with TRBJ2-3; the match to TRBD1 covers 9 bases. Germline CDR1 is MNHEY and CDR2 is SMNVEV (reference sequence). V lost 6 bases and J lost 6; bases outside the gene matches: 7. The CDR3 runs 14 residues. CDR3 loop: CASSHRGPPDTQYF. CDR3 nucleotides: TGTGCCAGCAGCCACAGGGGGCCCCCGGATACGCAGTATTTT.

The chain recombines TRBV14 with TRBJ2-3; 10 bases agree with TRBD2. The germline V gene has CDR1 SGHDN and CDR2 FVKESK. The V segment lost 3 bases and the J segment 2 bases; nucleotides outside the gene matches: 8. The CDR3 runs to 17 residues. The CDR3 bases are TGTGCCAGCAGCCAGAAGACCGGGACTAGCGTCACAGATACGCAGTATTTT. It yields the protein CASSQKTGTSVTDTQYF.

The chain joins TRBV18 to TRBJ2-7; 7 nucleotides match TRBD2. This CDR3 is built from 16 residues. The V gene's germline CDR1 is KGHSH and CDR2 LQKENI. V shed 5 bases, J shed 3 bases, and the junction held 13 bases outside the gene matches. The CDR3 is CASSSMFWGGDYEQYF. The CDR3, as DNA: TGTGCCAGCTCATCCATGTTCTGGGGGGGGGACTACGAGCAGTACTTC.

The V call is TRBV24-1, the J call TRBJ2-5; 7 bases line up with TRBD1. V gave up 4 bases and J gave up 7 bases; unmatched junction bases: 11. In germline, CDR1 is KGHDR, CDR2 SFDVKD. The CDR3 consists of 15 residues. CDR3 protein: CATSDPRQGGRTQYF. Here the CDR3 DNA reads TGTGCCACCAGTGACCCGAGACAAGGGGGCAGGACCCAGTACTTC.

The rearrangement uses TRBV7-2 and TRBJ2-5, with 9 bases matching TRBD1. V shed 4 bases, J shed 4 bases, and the junction held 7 bases outside the gene matches. Per germline, CDR1 SGHTA and CDR2 FQGNSA. The CDR3 has 15 residues. CDR3 in amino acids: CASSSLQGAGETQYF. The DNA for the CDR3 is TGTGCCAGCAGCTCGTTACAGGGGGCAGGAGAGACCCAGTACTTC.

This chain uses TRBV5-1 with TRBJ2-7; 12 positions match TRBD2. Germline CDR1 SGHRS, CDR2 YFSETQ. The CDR3 has 16 amino acids. V trimming: 2 bases; J trimming: 2 bases; junction bases outside the gene matches: 5. The CDR3 nucleotides are TGCGCCAGCAGCTTCACTAGCGGGGGGTGGGCCTACGAGCAGTACTTC. Protein sequence: CASSFTSGGWAYEQYF.